This TCR beta chain was documented in a study of shared clonotypes between healthy human individuals. The study's findings and limits: Researchers sampled only blood; tissue repertoires likely differ.

Trimming stripped 0 bases from V and 1 base from J, with 16 bases between. This CDR3 contains 18 residues. CDR1 is SGDLS, CDR2 YYNGEE, per germline. Only in-frame clones appear in the TCRdb table, and some are missing; sequencing was by immunoSEQ multiplex PCR. The sample has approximately 2,000,000 clones; 80% to 95% are singletons. The count of this clone is one. Its specificity is not known. This TCR came from a man between 18 and 29 years old in good health. Some clones in this sample may be carry-over from other donors' samples. The sequencing input was naive CD4+ T cells from PBMCs. As for subset: CD45RA+ positively selected. V and J are TRBV9 and TRBJ2-2; D is unclear. The CDR3 region is CASSVGVGGSLNTGELFF. The CDR3 DNA follows: TGTGCCAGCAGCGTAGGGGTCGGCGGATCGCTGAACACCGGGGAGCTGTTTTTT.